Presented here are 27 T cell receptor beta chains from one specimen sequenced in a study of Graves' ophthalmopathy and Graves' hyperthyroidism. Amplified material comprised TCR beta CDR3 regions derived from RNA transcripts. RT-PCR in the first round used HTBI primers; a second-round multiplex PCR followed. TCRdb called the multiplex PCR reads again in MiXCR, with one record for every CDR3 protein. Here the sample spans 300,000 to 400,000 distinct CDR3 sequences, 15% to 20% being singletons. The sequenced sample consisted of peripheral blood. These receptors came from an adult woman with stable Graves' hyperthyroidism.

This clonotype was found many times. The rearrangement joins TRBV5-1 to TRBJ1-5; 8 bases fit TRBD1. The length of the CDR3 is 16 residues. The V gene's germline CDR1 is SGHRS and CDR2 YFSETQ. Trimming took 4 bases from V and 0 from J; bases not matched to a gene: 6. The CDR3 reads CASSAGTGDSNQPQHF. DNA for the CDR3: TGCGCCAGCAGCGCTGGGACAGGTGATAGCAATCAGCCCCAGCATTTT.

The table lists this clonotype with a few counts. The genes are TRBV4-1 and TRBJ2-7; unclear D gene. The CDR3 runs to 13 residues. Trimming cost V 1 base and J 2 bases, with 6 bases left between them. Per the germline V gene, CDR1 is MGHRA and CDR2 is YSYEKL. The CDR3 region has the DNA TGCGCCAGCAGCCAAGTGACAACCTACGAGCAGTACTTC. Translating it yields CASSQVTTYEQYF.

This clonotype has ten or more counts. V usage is TRBV2 and J usage is TRBJ2-7; D unresolved. Germline-derived CDR1 and CDR2 are SNHLY and FYNNEI. CDR3 length equals 12 residues. V was cut by 6 bases and J by 3 bases, with 9 bases left in between. The CDR3 DNA is TGTGCCAGCAGAGCAGATGTCTACGAGCAGTACTTC. Its protein is CASRADVYEQYF.

This clonotype was recorded at least ten times. This sequence joins TRBV18 and TRBJ1-1; 7 nucleotides agree with TRBD1. The V gene's germline CDR1 is KGHSH and CDR2 LQKENI. V dropped 2 bases and J dropped 0; count of bases not matched to a gene: 3. This CDR3 comprises 15 residues. CDR3: CASSPGTAMNTEAFF. Here the CDR3 DNA reads TGTGCCAGCTCACCAGGGACAGCCATGAACACTGAAGCTTTCTTT.

This clonotype was detected ten times or more. The chain is built from TRBV6-2 or TRBV6-3 and TRBJ1-5; D call uncertain. V was trimmed by 0 bases and J by 6 bases, leaving 9 bases between them. The CDR3 has 14 residues. CDR1 is MNHEY, CDR2 SVGEGT, per germline. This CDR3 reads CASSYSSDFQPQHF. In DNA, the CDR3 is TGTGCCAGCAGTTACTCGTCCGATTTTCAGCCCCAGCATTTT.

This clonotype was picked up a small number of times. It is likely a read error, because the conserved phenylalanine at the end of the CDR3 is missing. This chain uses TRBV20-1 with TRBJ2-1; the D gene is possibly TRBD1 (6 bases). V lost 4 bases to trimming and J lost 6 bases, with 19 bases between them. This CDR3 is built from 15 residues. Germline V gene sequence: CDR1 DFQATT, CDR2 SNEGSKA (reference sequence). The CDR3, as DNA: TGCAGTGCTACTCTAGGGTCTCCAGGGGCCAATGAGCAGTTCTCC. As protein: CSATLGSPGANEQFS.

At least ten counts were recorded for this clonotype. The chain employs TRBV7-2 and TRBJ1-2; D remains ambiguous. The CDR3 loop spans 14 amino acids. Between the trimmed V and J ends, which lost 6 bases and 0 bases, there was a span of 11 bases. Per the germline V gene, CDR1 is SGHTA and CDR2 is FQGNSA. CDR3 DNA sequence: TGTGCCAGCAGTTTGGACGGCCCTAACTATGGCTACACCTTC. As protein: CASSLDGPNYGYTF.

This clonotype was seen many times. The V call is TRBV28, the J call TRBJ1-2; D unresolved. The length of the CDR3 is 14 residues. Germline V gene data show CDR1 as MDHEN and CDR2 as SYDVKM. V lost 6 bases and J 7 bases, leaving 18 bases between the germline ends. CDR3 nucleotides: TGTGCCAGCAGCTTCCCCCTGGTTTTGGGTGGCTACACCTTC. This codes for CASSFPLVLGGYTF.

Many counts were recorded for this clonotype. The J gene is TRBJ2-7, the V gene TRBV19; D gene unclear. Deletions cut 6 bases from V and 9 bases from J, with 12 bases between. There are 11 residues in the CDR3. Germline CDR1 is LNHDA and CDR2 is SQIVND (reference sequence). Written as DNA, the CDR3 is TGTGCCAGTAGACAAGACATGGTGCAGTACTTC. It translates to CASRQDMVQYF.

This clonotype showed up many times. The junction does not match germline at one end; this may be a read error. V is TRBV7-2 and J is TRBJ2-5, with 13 positions matching TRBD2. CDR3 length: 14 amino acids. Germline loops: CDR1 SGHTA, CDR2 FQGNSA. DNA for the CDR3: TGTGCCAGCTCCCTCCCGGGACTAGCGGGGAGCGGGGACTTC. It encodes CASSLPGLAGSGDF.

The chain couples TRBV6-1 to TRBJ1-2, with D perhaps matching TRBD1 (5 bases). V gave up 2 bases and J gave up 4 bases, with 11 bases separating them. CDR1 is MNHNS, CDR2 SASEGT, per germline. The length of the CDR3 is 14 residues. The CDR3: CASSELGRTYGYTF. The CDR3 coding sequence is TGTGCCAGCAGTGAATTGGGACGGACCTATGGCTACACCTTC.

In regard to this clonotype: The junction does not match germline at one end; this may be a read error. The chain couples TRBV29-1 to TRBJ2-2, with 7 bases fitting TRBD2. This CDR3 has 13 amino acids. Germline V gene data show CDR1 as SQVTM and CDR2 as ANQGSEA. CDR3 amino acids: CCVDRGGTGELFF. In nucleotides, the CDR3 is TGCTGCGTTGATAGGGGAGGGACCGGGGAGCTGTTTTTT.

The V call is TRBV5-5, the J call TRBJ2-7, with D tentatively TRBD1 (5 bases). There are 15 residues in the CDR3. Germline loops: CDR1 SGHKS, CDR2 YYEKEE (reference sequence). V lost 1 base and J lost 2, with 13 bases in between. The CDR3 reads CASSLSRAPTYEQYF. The CDR3 DNA is TGTGCCAGCAGCTTGAGCAGGGCTCCCACCTACGAGCAGTACTTC. The whole variable domain, remainder taken from reference TRBV5-5 and TRBJ2-7, is DAGVTQSPTHLIKTRGQQVTLRCSPISGHKSVSWYQQVLGQGPQFIFQYYEKEERGRGNFPDRFSARQFPNYSSELNVNALLLGDSALYLCASSLSRAPTYEQYFGPGTRLTVT.

The chain carries TRBV20-1 and TRBJ1-2, with D unresolved. CDR3 length: 14 amino acids. Germline loops: CDR1 DFQATT, CDR2 SNEGSKA (reference sequence). V lost 5 bases to trimming and J lost 3 bases, with 16 bases between them. The CDR3 DNA reads TGCAGTGCTCTACTCGGACCGCAGTACTATGGCTACACCTTC. This encodes CSALLGPQYYGYTF.

The chain combines TRBV25-1 with TRBJ1-5; no clear D. Germline loops: CDR1 MGHDK, CDR2 SYGVNS. V shed 6 bases and J shed 1 base, with 28 bases lying between them. This CDR3 is built from 20 residues. The DNA of the CDR3 is TGTGCCAGCAGCCCCCACCTCTCGGTGAAAAGGACCCTGAGCAATCAGCCCCAGCATTTT. Its protein is CASSPHLSVKRTLSNQPQHF.

This clonotype was seen repeatedly, ten times or more. The rearrangement uses TRBV13 and TRBJ1-1; tentatively, D is TRBD1 (6 bases). CDR3 length: 15 amino acids. Looked up from germline, CDR1 is PRHDT and CDR2 is FYEKMQ (reference sequence). V was cut by 5 bases and J by 3 bases, with 16 bases left in between. CDR3 DNA sequence: TGTGCCAGCAGCGGAAGGCAGGGGATCGACACTGAAGCTTTCTTT. Residues: CASSGRQGIDTEAFF. Together with reference TRBV13 and TRBJ1-1, the CDR3 gives the full variable domain: AAGVIQSPRHLIKEKRETATLKCYPIPRHDTVYWYQQGPGQDPQFLISFYEKMQSDKGSIPDRFSAQQFSDYHSELNMSSLELGDSALYFCASSGRQGIDTEAFFGQGTRLTVV.

The CDR3 nucleotides read TGTGCCAGCTCACCACCTCAAGCGGGGAACTACGAGCAGTACTTC. Its translation is CASSPPQAGNYEQYF. The chain couples TRBV18 to TRBJ2-7, with TRBD2 matching 7 bases. The CDR3 has 15 amino acids. V was pared by 0 bases and J by 3 bases, with 5 bases of the junction left unmatched. Looked up from germline, CDR1 is KGHSH and CDR2 is LQKENI.

This clonotype appeared many times. This sequence joins TRBV7-8 and TRBJ1-1; TRBD1 matches at 8 bases. The CDR3 runs to 14 residues. Germline CDR1 reads SGHVS; CDR2 reads FQNEAQ. V gave up 3 bases and J gave up 7 bases; unmatched junction bases: 7. CDR3 region: CASSLDRELNEAFF. The DNA of the CDR3 is TGTGCCAGCAGCTTGGACAGGGAGCTCAATGAAGCTTTCTTT.

V gene TRBV6-1 combines with J gene TRBJ1-5; D gene unclear. Trimming stripped 5 bases from V and 3 bases from J, with 17 bases between. The CDR3 is 16 residues long. Germline V gene lookup returns CDR1 MNHNS and CDR2 SASEGT. Written as DNA, the CDR3 is TGTGCCAGCAGTCCATTCCCGGAAGTGCTCAATCAGCCCCAGCATTTT. Amino acid sequence: CASSPFPEVLNQPQHF.

This clonotype was found many times. V usage is TRBV25-1 and J usage is TRBJ2-5; D is uncertain. The CDR3 is 14 amino acids. V lost 6 bases and J 7 bases, leaving 18 bases between the germline ends. Germline V CDR1 and CDR2: MGHDK, SYGVNS. CDR3 nucleotides: TGTGCCAGCAGCCACTACAATGGGGTGGGGACCCAGTACTTC. Translation gives CASSHYNGVGTQYF.

This chain links TRBV19 with TRBJ2-6; 7 positions agree with TRBD1. The CDR3 is made up of 17 amino acids. The V gene's germline CDR1 is LNHDA and CDR2 SQIVND (reference sequence). Germline trimming cut 4 bases from V and 3 bases from J; bases unmatched to any gene: 9. For the CDR3, the DNA is TGTGCCAGTAGTAAGACAGGGATCTTGAATGGGGCCAACGTCCTGACTTTC. This gives the protein CASSKTGILNGANVLTF.

This clonotype was detected ten times or more. The V gene is TRBV6-2 or TRBV6-3, the J gene TRBJ2-2; the match to TRBD2 covers 11 bases. Losses at the gene ends were 5 bases for V and 2 bases for J; bases not matched to a gene: 13. Germline loops: CDR1 MNHEY, CDR2 SVGEGT. This CDR3 has 19 residues. CDR3 in DNA: TGTGCCAGCAGTCCCCTACTACTAGCGGGAGTTATAAACACCGGGGAGCTGTTTTTT. Translating gives CASSPLLLAGVINTGELFF.

This clonotype showed up many times. The rearrangement joins TRBV9 to TRBJ1-1; D unresolved. This CDR3 has 12 amino acids. Deletions cut 3 bases from V and 3 bases from J, with 6 bases between. Germline-derived CDR1 and CDR2 are SGDLS and YYNGEE. The CDR3 region is CASSAQDTEAFF. For the CDR3, the DNA is TGTGCCAGCAGCGCGCAGGACACTGAAGCTTTCTTT.

In regard to this clonotype: The CDR3 end shows no conserved phenylalanine or tryptophan, and so a read error is likely. This sequence joins TRBV6-1 and TRBJ2-7; maybe TRBD1 (7 bases). In germline, CDR1 is MNHNS, CDR2 SASEGT. The V and J ends lost 4 bases and 2 bases respectively, with 12 bases between them. This CDR3 is built from 14 residues. The CDR3 nucleotides are TGTGCCAGCAGTGGAGGGGGGACAGCCTACGAGCAGTACCTC. This codes for CASSGGGTAYEQYL.

This clonotype was recorded at least ten times. The V gene is TRBV12-3 or TRBV12-4, the J gene TRBJ1-6; TRBD1 aligns across 9 bases. This CDR3 is built from 15 residues. With V trimmed by 6 bases and J by 7 bases, 7 bases remained unmatched. The CDR3 bases are TGTGCCAGCAGCGCCGGGACAGGGCGGAATTCACCCCTCCACTTT. Its translation is CASSAGTGRNSPLHF.

V and J are TRBV11-2 and TRBJ2-7; 13 nucleotides match TRBD2. CDR3 length equals 15 residues. V lost 6 bases to trimming and J lost 1 base; unmatched junction nucleotides: 3. Per the germline V gene, CDR1 is SGHAT and CDR2 is FQNNGV. The CDR3 sequence: CASRPGLAGSYEQYF. CDR3 sequence (DNA): TGTGCCAGCAGACCGGGACTAGCGGGATCCTACGAGCAGTACTTC.

The chain is built from TRBV12-3 or TRBV12-4 and TRBJ1-5; D might be TRBD1 (5 bases). CDR3 size: 13 residues. Trimming removed 5 bases at V and 7 bases at J, with 12 bases between. The CDR3 is CASSHPGGQPQHF. CDR3 DNA: TGTGCCAGCAGTCACCCGGGGGGGCAGCCCCAGCATTTT.